The TCR beta chain described here comes from a study of blood T cell repertoires in COVID-19. Study background: Some COVID-19 samples were acute and others convalescent; all came from the United States, Italy and Spain. PBMCs, B-cell-depleted T cells, or T cells provided the cDNA or gDNA that made up the material.

The CDR3 has 15 residues. CDR1 is LNHDA, CDR2 SQIVND, per germline (reference sequence). The V end was cut by 3 bases, the J end by 2 bases, with 10 bases between. TCRdb's copy holds only in-frame clones and misses some; the assay was immunoSEQ multiplex PCR. The repertoire holds fewer than 350,000 clones, roughly 88% seen once, with 1.5% to 2% in the top ten. This chain links TRBV19 with TRBJ2-2; D possibly corresponds to TRBD2 (6 bases). The sequencing sample was made of peripheral blood. This clonotype was sampled from a woman aged 30 to 39 with COVID-19, enrolled during active disease. The CDR3 region is CASSIDGGNTGELFF. The CDR3 DNA reads TGTGCCAGTAGTATTGACGGGGGAAACACCGGGGAGCTGTTTTTT.